This TCR beta chain is from a study of T cell responses to AZD1222 COVID-19 vaccine. Germline V gene sequence: CDR1 MNHEY, CDR2 SVGAGI. The CDR3 sequence is 13 residues long. Between the trimmed V and J ends, which lost 6 bases and 6 bases, there was a span of 11 bases. Some clones are missing from TCRdb's copy, which holds only in-frame ones; the method was immunoSEQ multiplex PCR. Here the sample spans approximately 160,000 clones, 90% being singletons. The chain uses TRBV6-5 and TRBJ1-4, with no clear D. The clonotype comes from an adult in good health. Sequences were derived from peripheral blood, sampled on day 0 of AZD1222 vaccination. The CDR3 reads CASRLFGDEKLFF. In DNA, the CDR3 is TGTGCCAGCAGGTTATTCGGGGATGAAAAACTGTTTTTT.